This is a list of T cell receptor beta chains from one sample in a study of OX40 agonist ivuxolimab in advanced cancers. TCRdb's copy holds only in-frame clones and misses some; the assay was immunoSEQ multiplex PCR. The sample gives some 22,000 clones, around 78% of which show up once; roughly 18% is in the top ten. The sample consisted of CD4+ or CD8+ T cells sorted from blood, taken in a trial of the OX40 agonist ivuxolimab. The receptors originated from an adult with an advanced solid tumor such as melanoma, head and neck, liver or kidney cancer. CDR3s include the opening cysteine and the closing phenylalanine or tryptophan. Fields, in order: CDR3 protein, CDR3 DNA, D gene, J gene, clone size, V gene. D genes are given only for firm matches. Expanded clones are given a class, and other clones once, few, many or no size at all.

CDR3: CASSFAGADTQYF
DNA: TGTGCCAGCAGCTTCGCGGGGGCAGATACGCAGTATTTT
D: TRBD2
J: TRBJ2-3
size: .
V: TRBV7-6

CDR3: CASSVERYDNEQFF
DNA: TGTGCCAGCAGCGTAGAGCGGTATGACAATGAGCAGTTCTTC
D: .
J: TRBJ2-1
size: once
V: TRBV9

CDR3: CASSPADGDTGELFF
DNA: TGTGCCAGCAGCCCCGCGGATGGGGACACCGGGGAGCTGTTTTTT
D: .
J: TRBJ2-2
size: .
V: TRBV7-9

CDR3: CASSPSFGGPENTGELFF
DNA: TGTGCCAGCTCACCGTCTTTCGGGGGGCCGGAGAACACCGGGGAGCTGTTTTTT
D: .
J: TRBJ2-2
size: .
V: TRBV18

CDR3: CASSQVDTYNQPQHF
DNA: TGCGCCAGCAGCCAAGTGGACACCTACAATCAGCCCCAGCATTTT
D: .
J: TRBJ1-5
size: .
V: TRBV4-1

CDR3: CASSSGLQETQYF
DNA: TGTGCCAGCAGCTCGGGGCTCCAAGAGACCCAGTACTTC
D: .
J: TRBJ2-5
size: few
V: TRBV7-2

CDR3: CAWSAGVGTDTQYF
DNA: TGTGCCTGGAGCGCGGGGGTTGGCACAGATACGCAGTATTTT
D: TRBD2
J: TRBJ2-3
size: .
V: TRBV30

CDR3: CASSAGTGNTGELFF
DNA: TGTGCCAGCAGTGCCGGGACAGGGAACACCGGGGAGCTGTTTTTT
D: TRBD1
J: TRBJ2-2
size: few
V: TRBV6-4

CDR3: CAAGPYRSYEQYF
DNA: TGTGCCGCAGGGCCATACCGCTCCTACGAGCAGTACTTC
D: .
J: TRBJ2-7
size: few
V: TRBV5-6

CDR3: CASSSLSYEQYF
DNA: TGTGCCAGCAGCTCCCTCTCCTACGAGCAGTACTTC
D: .
J: TRBJ2-7
size: .
V: TRBV7-3

CDR3: CASRWRGGYGYTF
DNA: TGTGCCAGCAGGTGGAGGGGAGGCTATGGCTACACCTTC
D: .
J: TRBJ1-2
size: .
V: TRBV27

CDR3: CASSIAGTAQHWDYTF
DNA: TGCGCCAGCAGCATAGCCGGGACAGCTCAGCATTGGGACTACACCTTC
D: TRBD1
J: TRBJ1-2
size: .
V: TRBV5-6

CDR3: CASSLLQGSTEAFF
DNA: TGCGCCAGCAGTCTATTACAGGGAAGTACTGAAGCTTTCTTT
D: .
J: TRBJ1-1
size: .
V: TRBV4-1

CDR3: CASSSGTSPQETQYF
DNA: TGTGCCAGCAGCTCCGGGACAAGTCCTCAAGAGACCCAGTACTTC
D: .
J: TRBJ2-5
size: once
V: TRBV7-3

CDR3: CASSSESADTQYF
DNA: TGTGCCAGCAGCTCCGAATCGGCAGATACGCAGTATTTT
D: .
J: TRBJ2-3
size: .
V: TRBV13

CDR3: CASSQGTREAEAFF
DNA: TGTGCCAGCAGCCAGGGGACCCGAGAGGCTGAAGCTTTCTTT
D: .
J: TRBJ1-1
size: .
V: TRBV6-4

CDR3: CASSLYGGVRYEQYF
DNA: TGTGCCAGCAGCTTATATGGGGGGGTCCGGTACGAGCAGTACTTC
D: TRBD2
J: TRBJ2-7
size: .
V: TRBV7-3

CDR3: CASSPEGGTEAFF
DNA: TGTGCCAGCTCACCCGAGGGGGGCACTGAAGCTTTCTTT
D: .
J: TRBJ1-1
size: .
V: TRBV18

CDR3: CAWKGQGNTGELFF
DNA: TGTGCCTGGAAAGGACAGGGGAACACCGGGGAGCTGTTTTTT
D: TRBD1
J: TRBJ2-2
size: .
V: TRBV30

CDR3: CASSGPEGTQYF
DNA: TGTGCCAGCAGCGGGCCTGAAGGGACCCAGTACTTC
D: .
J: TRBJ2-5
size: .
V: TRBV7-3

CDR3: CASRQKRGTGLPDTQYF
DNA: TGTGCCAGCAGGCAAAAACGGGGGACAGGCCTCCCAGATACGCAGTATTTT
D: TRBD1
J: TRBJ2-3
size: .
V: TRBV27

CDR3: CASSHLGPDTQYF
DNA: TGTGCCAGCAGCCACCTAGGGCCGGATACGCAGTATTTT
D: .
J: TRBJ2-3
size: .
V: TRBV14

CDR3: CASSLTSGQGKPGELFF
DNA: TGTGCCAGCAGCTTGACCTCGGGACAGGGCAAGCCCGGGGAGCTGTTTTTT
D: TRBD1
J: TRBJ2-2
size: .
V: TRBV7-3

CDR3: CASSQGTFQETQYF
DNA: TGCGCCAGCAGCCAAGGAACGTTTCAAGAGACCCAGTACTTC
D: .
J: TRBJ2-5
size: .
V: TRBV4-3

CDR3: CASSVGDSNTGELFF
DNA: TGTGCCAGCAGCGTAGGAGACAGTAACACCGGGGAGCTGTTTTTT
D: .
J: TRBJ2-2
size: .
V: TRBV9

CDR3: CASSSWLGANTIYF
DNA: TGTGCCAGCAGTTCGTGGCTGGGGGCGAACACCATATATTTT
D: .
J: TRBJ1-3
size: .
V: TRBV27

CDR3: CASSPESGQHHYGYTF
DNA: TGTGCCAGCTCACCAGAAAGTGGACAGCACCACTATGGCTACACCTTC
D: .
J: TRBJ1-2
size: .
V: TRBV18

CDR3: CASSYNSWSADTQYF
DNA: TGTGCCAGCAGTTACAATTCTTGGTCGGCAGATACGCAGTATTTT
D: .
J: TRBJ2-3
size: .
V: TRBV6-5

CDR3: CASSLRVSYEQYF
DNA: TGCGCCAGCAGCTTGAGGGTTAGCTACGAGCAGTACTTC
D: .
J: TRBJ2-7
size: .
V: TRBV5-1

CDR3: CASSSRWGLIETQYF
DNA: TGTGCCAGCAGCTCTAGGTGGGGCCTCATAGAGACCCAGTACTTC
D: .
J: TRBJ2-5
size: .
V: TRBV7-2

CDR3: CASSYRSDAQYF
DNA: TGTGCCAGCAGTTACCGCTCCGACGCGCAGTATTTT
D: .
J: TRBJ2-3
size: .
V: TRBV6-6

CDR3: CASSYPLAGNTGELFF
DNA: TGTGCCAGCAGTTACCCTTTAGCGGGGAACACCGGGGAGCTGTTTTTT
D: TRBD2
J: TRBJ2-2
size: .
V: TRBV6-5

CDR3: CASSPLWTGASRKQFF
DNA: TGTGCCAGCAGCCCCCTATGGACAGGGGCCTCAAGAAAGCAGTTCTTC
D: TRBD1
J: TRBJ2-1
size: few
V: TRBV11-3

CDR3: CASSEFGGFGYTF
DNA: TGTGCCAGCAGTGAATTTGGTGGTTTCGGCTACACCTTC
D: .
J: TRBJ1-2
size: .
V: TRBV6-1

CDR3: CASSVGTGVHEQFF
DNA: TGTGCCAGCAGTGTAGGGACAGGGGTCCATGAGCAGTTCTTC
D: TRBD1
J: TRBJ2-1
size: .
V: TRBV28

CDR3: CASSSSGLVSEKLFF
DNA: TGCGCCAGCAGCTCATCGGGACTCGTAAGCGAAAAACTGTTTTTT
D: .
J: TRBJ1-4
size: .
V: TRBV5-1

CDR3: CATTGGQPNTGELFF
DNA: TGTGCCACCACAGGGGGGCAGCCAAACACCGGGGAGCTGTTTTTT
D: .
J: TRBJ2-2
size: .
V: TRBV21-1

CDR3: CASSQRDRGMETQYF
DNA: TGTGCTAGCAGCCAGAGGGACAGGGGTATGGAGACCCAGTACTTC
D: TRBD1
J: TRBJ2-5
size: .
V: TRBV7-7

CDR3: CSVWIGDPYEQYF
DNA: TGCAGCGTTTGGATCGGGGATCCCTACGAGCAGTACTTC
D: .
J: TRBJ2-7
size: .
V: TRBV29-1

CDR3: CASEGVGSYEQFF
DNA: TGTGCCAGCGAAGGGGTAGGTTCGTATGAGCAGTTCTTC
D: .
J: TRBJ2-1
size: .
V: TRBV9

CDR3: CASSGDGYEQYF
DNA: TGTGCCAGCAGTGGAGACGGCTACGAGCAGTACTTC
D: .
J: TRBJ2-7
size: .
V: TRBV11-1

CDR3: CASSLIGNNEQLF
DNA: TGCGCCAGCAGCTTGATAGGGAACAATGAGCAGCTCTTC
D: .
J: TRBJ2-1
size: .
V: TRBV5-1

CDR3: CASSPGGAFGNTIYF
DNA: TGTGCCAGCAGCCCAGGGGGGGCCTTTGGAAACACCATATATTTT
D: TRBD1
J: TRBJ1-3
size: .
V: TRBV5-6

CDR3: CASNQGSGELFF
DNA: TGTGCCAGCAACCAGGGCTCCGGGGAGCTGTTTTTT
D: .
J: TRBJ2-2
size: .
V: TRBV4-2

CDR3: CASSQGDGAGYGYTF
DNA: TGCGCCAGCAGCCAAGGCGATGGCGCTGGCTATGGCTACACCTTC
D: .
J: TRBJ1-2
size: .
V: TRBV4-1

CDR3: CASKTLDSNTEAFF
DNA: TGTGCCAGCAAGACCCTGGACAGTAACACTGAAGCTTTCTTT
D: .
J: TRBJ1-1
size: .
V: TRBV6-6

CDR3: CASSPITEAKNIQYF
DNA: TGTGCCAGCAGCCCTATTACAGAAGCCAAAAACATTCAGTACTTC
D: .
J: TRBJ2-4
size: .
V: TRBV27

CDR3: CASSDSGARSGANVLTF
DNA: TGCGCCAGCAGCGACAGCGGGGCCAGATCTGGGGCCAACGTCCTGACTTTC
D: TRBD2
J: TRBJ2-6
size: few
V: TRBV4-1

CDR3: CASSSLQIQGNTEAFF
DNA: TGTGCCAGCAGCTCCCTGCAGATACAGGGTAACACTGAAGCTTTCTTT
D: .
J: TRBJ1-1
size: .
V: TRBV13

CDR3: CASSLVGATLNSDTQYF
DNA: TGTGCCAGCAGCTTAGTCGGGGCGACGCTAAACTCAGATACGCAGTATTTT
D: .
J: TRBJ2-3
size: .
V: TRBV11-2

CDR3: CASSQGAGGREQFF
DNA: TGTGCCAGCAGCCAAGGGGCGGGGGGGCGTGAGCAGTTCTTC
D: TRBD2
J: TRBJ2-1
size: .
V: TRBV4-2

CDR3: CASNLGSFRLTDTQYF
DNA: TGTGCCAGCAATTTAGGTAGTTTCAGACTCACAGATACGCAGTATTTT
D: .
J: TRBJ2-3
size: .
V: TRBV11-2

CDR3: CASSQVGEQYF
DNA: TGTGCCAGCAGCCAGGTTGGGGAGCAGTACTTC
D: .
J: TRBJ2-7
size: once
V: TRBV11-2

CDR3: CASSLGGAFYEQYF
DNA: TGCGCCAGCAGCTTAGGGGGGGCGTTCTACGAGCAGTACTTC
D: .
J: TRBJ2-7
size: .
V: TRBV5-1

CDR3: CASRGDRGANEQFF
DNA: TGTGCCAGCAGGGGGGACAGGGGCGCCAATGAGCAGTTCTTC
D: TRBD1
J: TRBJ2-1
size: medium-sized
V: TRBV5-4

CDR3: CASSESRPLATNTGELFF
DNA: TGTGCCAGCAGTGAATCTAGGCCACTGGCTACGAACACCGGGGAGCTGTTTTTT
D: .
J: TRBJ2-2
size: .
V: TRBV2

CDR3: CASSLSVETQYF
DNA: TGTGCCAGCAGCTTATCAGTGGAGACCCAGTACTTC
D: .
J: TRBJ2-5
size: few
V: TRBV7-2

CDR3: CASSPLTGSGNTIYF
DNA: TGTGCCAGCAGTCCCCTGACAGGCTCTGGAAACACCATATATTTT
D: .
J: TRBJ1-3
size: .
V: TRBV28

CDR3: CSATGSGGYTF
DNA: TGCAGCGCCACCGGCAGTGGCGGCTACACCTTC
D: .
J: TRBJ1-2
size: .
V: TRBV29-1